Listed below are T cell receptor beta chains from one sample, sequenced in a study of blood T cell repertoires in COVID-19. Produced via immunoSEQ multiplex PCR; TCRdb's table is partial and in-frame only. The repertoire holds 150,000 to 200,000 clones, with about 88% as singletons. Sequencing was done on a sample of peripheral blood. These receptors were collected from a woman at least 80 years old in a cohort sampled during active or convalescent COVID-19. The CDR3 runs from the conserved cysteine through the conserved F or W. The D gene is left open where the match is weak. The size of a clone is reported for some rows only, either as once, few or many, or as a class for expanded clones.

TGTGCCAGCAGGGACAGGGGCAATTCACCCCTCCACTTT	CASRDRGNSPLHF	TRBV6-1	TRBD1	-	TRBJ1-6
TGTGCCAGCAGCGTAGGGACAGGGAGTATCACAGATACGCAGTATTTT	CASSVGTGSITDTQYF	TRBV9	TRBD1	-	TRBJ2-3
TGTGCCACCAGTGGCCCCATTAGCGGACGTTTCAATGAGCAGTTCTTC	CATSGPISGRFNEQFF	TRBV24-1	-	-	TRBJ2-1
TGTGCCAGCCGATCAGTTAATCATCAGCCCCAGCATTTT	CASRSVNHQPQHF	TRBV6-5	-	-	TRBJ1-5
TGTGCCAGCTCACCACCCGGACAGGGGATAGGAAACATTCAGTACTTC	CASSPPGQGIGNIQYF	TRBV18	TRBD1	-	TRBJ2-4
TGTGCCAGCAGTGAATTACGGTTCGATTCACCCCTCCACTTT	CASSELRFDSPLHF	TRBV25-1	-	-	TRBJ1-6
TGTGCCAGCAGCCCGACAGGGGGAAGAAAACTGTTTTTT	CASSPTGGRKLFF	TRBV6-5	TRBD1	-	TRBJ1-4
TGTGCCATCAGTGATGGAAGGGGGCAGGGCAAAAACATTCAGTACTTC	CAISDGRGQGKNIQYF	TRBV10-3	TRBD1	-	TRBJ2-4
TGTGCCAGCAGACGGACAGCGATGAACACTGAAGCTTTCTTT	CASRRTAMNTEAFF	TRBV2	-	-	TRBJ1-1
TGTGCCAGCAGTCACCTCCGGGAGACCCAGTACTTC	CASSHLRETQYF	TRBV27	-	-	TRBJ2-5
TGCGCCAGCAGCTTTACAAGGGGCCATGAGCAGTTCTTC	CASSFTRGHEQFF	TRBV5-1	-	-	TRBJ2-1
TGCGCCAGCAGCCTGGGACAGTCCTACAATGAGCAGTTCTTC	CASSLGQSYNEQFF	TRBV5-1	TRBD1	-	TRBJ2-1
TGTGCCACCAGCGACAGGGGGCGTAGAGAAAAACTGTTTTTT	CATSDRGRREKLFF	TRBV15	TRBD1	-	TRBJ1-4
TGTGCCAGCAGCTTGAATAGCGGGGGGGCGAGGGAGACCCAGTACTTC	CASSLNSGGARETQYF	TRBV11-3	TRBD2	-	TRBJ2-5
TGTGCCAGCTCACCCGGGACAGGGGTCTCCTACGAGCAGTACTTC	CASSPGTGVSYEQYF	TRBV18	TRBD1	-	TRBJ2-7
TGCGCCAGCAGTGAGTCGTATCAGGAAGAGACCCAGTACTTC	CASSESYQEETQYF	TRBV10-1	-	once	TRBJ2-5
TGTGCCAGCAGTTATCAGGGAGGGATTAGTGAAAAACTGTTTTTT	CASSYQGGISEKLFF	TRBV27	-	-	TRBJ1-4
TGTGCCAGCAGCCAAGATAGCGGGGCGTGGGGGGGCTCAACAGATACGCAGTATTTT	CASSQDSGAWGGSTDTQYF	TRBV3-1/TRBV3-2	TRBD2	-	TRBJ2-3
TGTGCCAGCAGCTTCGGACAGAAAGGAAAACTGTTTTTT	CASSFGQKGKLFF	TRBV11-2	-	-	TRBJ1-4
TGTGCCAGCAGCAAACGCAACAAGCACAGACAGCCCTATGGCTACACCTTC	CASSKRNKHRQPYGYTF	TRBV21-1	-	-	TRBJ1-2
TGCGCCAGCACCGTTGGACAGTCTAGCACAGATACGCAGTATTTT	CASTVGQSSTDTQYF	TRBV5-1	-	-	TRBJ2-3
TGTGCCATCGGTCAGGGAGGCTACAATGAGCAGTTCTTC	CAIGQGGYNEQFF	TRBV10-3	-	-	TRBJ2-1
TGTGCCAGCAGTAGAATAGCGAGGGATTCCTACGAGCAGTACTTC	CASSRIARDSYEQYF	TRBV28	-	-	TRBJ2-7
TGCGCCAGCAGCCAAGGGTTCTCTTCGGGAGTTTTCAATCAGCCCCAGCATTTT	CASSQGFSSGVFNQPQHF	TRBV4-1	-	-	TRBJ1-5
TGTGCCAGCAGCTTCAGGGATAACACTGAAGCTTTCTTT	CASSFRDNTEAFF	TRBV7-9	-	-	TRBJ1-1
TGTGCCTGGAGTCGACAGGGGAATTCACCCCTCCACTTT	CAWSRQGNSPLHF	TRBV30	TRBD1	-	TRBJ1-6
TGTGCCAGTACAGAGATCGGGCAGGGGATCCGCGGCTACACCTTC	CASTEIGQGIRGYTF	TRBV19	-	-	TRBJ1-2
TGTGCCAGCAGCTTAGGGACTCACTTCAATTCACCCCTCCACTTT	CASSLGTHFNSPLHF	TRBV7-8	-	-	TRBJ1-6
TGTGCCAGCAGCAGAGACGTCGCAGGAACAGATACGCAGTATTTT	CASSRDVAGTDTQYF	TRBV11-2	-	-	TRBJ2-3
TGTGCCAGCAGTGCATTCGGAGGGGTCACTGAAGCTTTCTTT	CASSAFGGVTEAFF	TRBV25-1	-	-	TRBJ1-1
TGTGCCAGCAGTGCCCTTGATGGCTACACCTTC	CASSALDGYTF	TRBV2	-	-	TRBJ1-2
TGTGCCAGCAGCCCACAGGAGTCGAACACTGAAGCTTTCTTT	CASSPQESNTEAFF	TRBV11-2	-	-	TRBJ1-1
TGTGCCAGCAGTTACTCGGCGACAGGGGTTCAAGAGACCCAGTACTTC	CASSYSATGVQETQYF	TRBV6-5	TRBD1	-	TRBJ2-5
TGTGCCAGCAGTCAGGGGGCGCGGGCTGAAGCTTTCTTT	CASSQGARAEAFF	TRBV12-3/TRBV12-4	TRBD1	-	TRBJ1-1
TGTGCCACGAAGACCGGGACAGGGCCCATTGCAACTAATGAAAAACTGTTTTTT	CATKTGTGPIATNEKLFF	TRBV10-3	TRBD1	-	TRBJ1-4
TGTGCCACAGGGACAGGAGTCTTGAACACTGAAGCTTTCTTT	CATGTGVLNTEAFF	TRBV2	TRBD1	once	TRBJ1-1
TGTGCCACCAGTGATTGGCGGGAATTAGTGGAGACCCAGTACTTC	CATSDWRELVETQYF	TRBV24-1	-	-	TRBJ2-5
TGTGCCAGCAGCTTTCGACAGGGGTCAGATACGCAGTATTTT	CASSFRQGSDTQYF	TRBV7-8	TRBD1	-	TRBJ2-3
TGTGCCAGCAGCCAAGGGACTTTCTCCTACAATGAGCAGTTCTTC	CASSQGTFSYNEQFF	TRBV3-1/TRBV3-2	-	-	TRBJ2-1
TGTGCCAGCAGTTACCCCCCAGGGGGCATCGACGAGCAGTACTTC	CASSYPPGGIDEQYF	TRBV6-5	TRBD1	-	TRBJ2-7
TGTGCCAGCAGCCCAGCACGACACAGCAATCAGCCCCAGCATTTT	CASSPARHSNQPQHF	TRBV7-2	-	-	TRBJ1-5
TGTGCCAGCAAGTCCGGGACAGCTAATTCACCCCTCCACTTT	CASKSGTANSPLHF	TRBV14	TRBD1	-	TRBJ1-6
TGTGCCAGCAGGTCGACTAGCTTCCAAGAGACCCAGTACTTC	CASRSTSFQETQYF	TRBV7-9	TRBD2	-	TRBJ2-5
TGTGCCAGCGGACAGCATAATCAGCCCCAGCATTTT	CASGQHNQPQHF	TRBV27	-	-	TRBJ1-5
TGTGCCAGCAGTACCGGGACAGGGAGTTTGTATGGCTACACCTTC	CASSTGTGSLYGYTF	TRBV28	TRBD1	-	TRBJ1-2
TGCGCCAGCAGCCAAGATGACCTAGATTACGAGCAGTACTTC	CASSQDDLDYEQYF	TRBV4-3	-	-	TRBJ2-7